These 19 T cell receptor beta chains came from one sample sequenced in a study of T cell responses to AZD1222 COVID-19 vaccine. Clones were read by immunoSEQ multiplex PCR, and TCRdb kept only the in-frame ones, dropping some. The data show over 60,000 clones, around nine tenths seen once. Specimen: peripheral blood, collected on day 0 of AZD1222 vaccination. Receptors originate from an adult in good health.

The V call is TRBV2, the J call TRBJ1-4; 9 nucleotides align to TRBD1. Trimming removed 6 bases from V and 0 bases from J; junction bases left unmatched: 2. Germline CDR1 is SNHLY and CDR2 is FYNNEI. The CDR3 extends over 15 amino acids. CDR3 bases: TGTGCCAGCAGCAGGACAGGGGCAACTAATGAAAAACTGTTTTTT. Amino acid sequence: CASSRTGATNEKLFF.

This chain connects TRBV28 to TRBJ1-2, with TRBD1 as a possible D gene (6 bases). CDR3 length: 13 amino acids. The V gene lost 5 bases and the J gene lost 5 bases, with 12 bases spanning the gap. Germline assignment: CDR1 MDHEN and CDR2 SYDVKM. Here the CDR3 reads CASSPQGRYGYTF. The CDR3, as DNA: TGTGCCAGCAGTCCACAGGGAAGATATGGCTACACCTTC.

The chain links TRBV9 to TRBJ1-2; possibly TRBD1 for D (6 bases). Germline V gene data show CDR1 as SGDLS and CDR2 as YYNGEE. The CDR3 sequence is 14 residues long. V gave up 0 bases and J gave up 6 bases, with 12 bases separating them. The CDR3: CASSVAPGEDGYTF. CDR3 nucleotide sequence: TGTGCCAGCAGCGTAGCTCCAGGGGAGGATGGCTACACCTTC.

The rearrangement links TRBV9 to TRBJ1-2, with TRBD1 identical over 7 bases. This CDR3 contains 16 residues. Losses at the gene ends were 3 bases for V and 4 bases for J; bases not matched to a gene: 12. The germline V gene encodes CDR1 SGDLS and CDR2 YYNGEE. CDR3 nucleotide sequence: TGTGCCAGCAGCGAGACACGGGACAGTGGATTCTATGGCTACACCTTC. It yields the protein CASSETRDSGFYGYTF.

The chain couples TRBV25-1 to TRBJ1-6, with TRBD1 matching over 8 bases. The germline V gene encodes CDR1 MGHDK and CDR2 SYGVNS. The CDR3 totals 18 residues. J was trimmed by 6 bases and V by 9 bases; bases with no gene match: 19. In DNA, the CDR3 is TGTGCCAGTCATCCTGCCCGGGACAGGAGCTTCGGTAATTCACCCCTCCACTTT. As protein: CASHPARDRSFGNSPLHF.

The V call is TRBV29-1, the J call TRBJ1-2; D remains unclear. The CDR3 is made up of 13 amino acids. Trimming shortened V by 4 bases and J by 8 bases, and 17 bases separated the two germline ends. From germline, CDR1 is SQVTM and CDR2 ANQGSEA. CDR3 residues: CSVAIPGLGGYTF. Here the CDR3 DNA reads TGCAGCGTTGCGATCCCGGGCCTCGGCGGCTACACCTTC. Full variable domain (rest looked up from reference TRBV29-1 and TRBJ1-2): SAVISQKPSRDICQRGTSLTIQCQVDSQVTMMFWYRQQPGQSLTLIATANQGSEATYESGFVIDKFPISRPNLTFSTLTVSNMSPEDSSIYLCSVAIPGLGGYTFGSGTRLTVV.

This rearrangement joins TRBV5-1 to TRBJ2-2; D remains ambiguous. CDR1 and CDR2 from the germline V gene are SGHRS and YFSETQ. V was shortened by 0 bases and J by 0 bases, with 6 bases between the two germline ends. The CDR3 has 15 residues. The DNA for the CDR3 is TGCGCCAGCAGCTTGGGCGATTCGAACACCGGGGAGCTGTTTTTT. Its translation is CASSLGDSNTGELFF.

This clone was seen only once. The genes are TRBV10-1 and TRBJ2-7, with 7 bases fitting TRBD1. Germline-derived CDR1 and CDR2 are WNHNN and SYGVQD (reference sequence). CDR3 length: 15 residues. Trimming took 5 bases from V and 6 from J; bases not matched to a gene: 13. CDR3 protein: CASSTIGTAKAEQYF. The CDR3 DNA reads TGCGCCAGCAGTACAATCGGGACAGCTAAGGCCGAGCAGTACTTC.

V is TRBV12-3 or TRBV12-4 and J is TRBJ1-2; D is ambiguous. The ends were cut back, 5 bases at V and 2 bases at J, with 9 bases in the middle. This CDR3 is built from 13 residues. The CDR3 bases are TGTGCCAGCAGTCCCGACCGCAACTATGGCTACACCTTC. It codes for CASSPDRNYGYTF.

The chain combines TRBV9 with TRBJ1-2; 8 positions match TRBD1. The CDR3 runs 16 residues. CDR1 is SGDLS, CDR2 YYNGEE, per germline. J lost 1 base, V lost 6 bases, and 11 bases had no gene match. The DNA for the CDR3 is TGTGCCAGCACCCTTACTGACAGGGGATTTAACTATGGCTACACCTTC. As protein: CASTLTDRGFNYGYTF.

V gene TRBV3-1 (or the pseudogene TRBV3-2) combines with J gene TRBJ1-1; D not certain. Germline V gene lookup returns CDR1 LGHDT and CDR2 YNNKEL (reference sequence). The V gene lost 4 bases and the J gene lost 10 bases, with 16 bases spanning the gap. The CDR3 runs 13 residues. The CDR3 protein is CASSLIKGVGAFF. The CDR3 DNA is TGTGCCAGCAGCCTGATAAAGGGTGTTGGAGCTTTCTTT.

The V call is TRBV12-3 or TRBV12-4, the J call TRBJ1-5; weak D call: TRBD1 (6 bases). The CDR3 sequence is 13 residues long. Deletions cut 4 bases from V and 7 bases from J, with 11 bases between. CDR3 sequence: CASSWGGGQPQHF. In DNA form, the CDR3 reads TGTGCCAGCAGTTGGGGGGGCGGACAGCCCCAGCATTTT.

This rearrangement joins TRBV5-6 to TRBJ2-5; a weak D match, TRBD2 (5 bases). The CDR3 spans 15 residues. Germline CDR1 is SGHDT and CDR2 is YYEEEE. V gave up 0 bases and J gave up 2 bases, with 11 bases separating them. This CDR3 reads CASSLAFGVQETQYF. The CDR3 DNA reads as TGTGCCAGCAGCTTGGCCTTCGGGGTTCAAGAGACCCAGTACTTC. The entire variable domain, with the rest obtained from reference TRBV5-6 and TRBJ2-5, is as follows: DAGVTQSPTHLIKTRGQQVTLRCSPKSGHDTVSWYQQALGQGPQFIFQYYEEEERQRGNFPDRFSGHQFPNYSSELNVNALLLGDSALYLCASSLAFGVQETQYFGPGTRLLVL.

This rearrangement joins TRBV15 to TRBJ1-2, with 10 bases lining up with TRBD1. The CDR3 covers 16 residues. J was trimmed by 8 bases and V by 5 bases; bases with no gene match: 14. Germline values: CDR1 LNHNV, CDR2 YYDKDF (reference sequence). CDR3 amino acids: CATSGVPGQGFRGYTF. CDR3 bases: TGTGCCACCAGCGGAGTTCCGGGACAGGGGTTTCGAGGCTACACCTTC.

CDR3 in DNA: TGTGCCAGCAGCTCGGTGACCGGGACAGGGTTCCACGAGCAGTACTTC. As protein: CASSSVTGTGFHEQYF. The chain joins TRBV5-4 to TRBJ2-7; the match to TRBD1 covers 9 bases. The CDR3 is made up of 16 amino acids. Germline CDR1 SGHNT, CDR2 YYREEE (reference sequence). J lost 5 bases, V lost 3 bases, and 12 bases had no gene match.

This chain uses TRBV6-5 with TRBJ2-7; D unclear. CDR1 is MNHEY and CDR2 is SVGAGI in the germline V gene. The V gene lost 5 bases and the J gene lost 7 bases, with 15 bases spanning the gap. The CDR3 is 13 amino acids. The CDR3 sequence: CASSPGPPWEQYF. The CDR3 DNA reads as TGTGCCAGCAGTCCGGGCCCCCCGTGGGAGCAGTACTTC.

The V gene is TRBV19, the J gene TRBJ2-3; D gene uncertain. Between the trimmed V and J ends, which lost 6 bases and 1 base, there was a span of 17 bases. CDR3 size: 16 residues. Germline V gives CDR1 LNHDA, CDR2 SQIVND (reference sequence). CDR3 nucleotides: TGTGCCAGTAGCGAGCACGGGTCCTCCCGCACAGATACGCAGTATTTT. Translating it yields CASSEHGSSRTDTQYF.

This clone was counted between two and nine times. The gene calls are TRBV9 and TRBJ1-4; 9 nucleotides line up with TRBD1. Germline loops: CDR1 SGDLS, CDR2 YYNGEE. CDR3 length equals 17 residues. V trimming: 4 bases; J trimming: 3 bases; junction bases outside the gene matches: 10. Here the CDR3 DNA reads TGTGCCAGCAGCCCCCGGGACAGGGAGGGTGCTAATGAAAAACTGTTTTTT. Protein sequence: CASSPRDREGANEKLFF.

This chain joins TRBV27 and TRBJ2-7; D may be TRBD2 (5 bases). Trimming pared 4 bases from V and 3 bases from J, leaving 19 bases between. Germline V gene lookup returns CDR1 MNHEY and CDR2 SMNVEV (reference sequence). The CDR3 contains 16 residues. CDR3 sequence (DNA): TGTGCCAGCAGTTCATCCAAAGGAAGAGGGCTCTACGAGCAGTACTTC. Protein: CASSSSKGRGLYEQYF.